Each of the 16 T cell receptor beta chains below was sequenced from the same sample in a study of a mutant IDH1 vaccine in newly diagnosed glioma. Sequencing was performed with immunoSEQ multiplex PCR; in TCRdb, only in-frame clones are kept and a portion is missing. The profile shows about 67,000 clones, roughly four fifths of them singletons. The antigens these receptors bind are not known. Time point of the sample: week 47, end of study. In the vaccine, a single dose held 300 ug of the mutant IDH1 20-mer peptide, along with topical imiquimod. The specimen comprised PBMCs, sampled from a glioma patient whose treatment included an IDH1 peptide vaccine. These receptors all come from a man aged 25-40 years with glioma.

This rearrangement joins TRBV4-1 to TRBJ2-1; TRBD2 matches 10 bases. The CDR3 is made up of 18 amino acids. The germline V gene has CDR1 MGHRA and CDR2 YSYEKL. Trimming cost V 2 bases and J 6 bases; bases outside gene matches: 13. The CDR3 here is CASSQTWPSSGGPNEQFF. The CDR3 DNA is TGCGCCAGCAGCCAAACGTGGCCATCTAGCGGGGGACCCAATGAGCAGTTCTTC.

The CDR3, as DNA: TGTGCCAGCAGTGACTACGAGCAGTACTTC. Encoded protein: CASSDYEQYF. The rearrangement joins TRBV28 to TRBJ2-7; D gene uncertain. The germline gives CDR1 MDHEN, CDR2 SYDVKM. With 5 bases removed from V and 3 bases from J, the gap between germline ends came to 2 bases. This CDR3 is built from 10 residues.

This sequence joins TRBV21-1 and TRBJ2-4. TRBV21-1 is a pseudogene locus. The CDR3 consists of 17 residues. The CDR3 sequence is CASSNSGKVPAKNIQYF. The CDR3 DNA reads TGTGCCAGCAGCAACTCTGGGAAGGTTCCGGCCAAAAACATTCAGTACTTC.

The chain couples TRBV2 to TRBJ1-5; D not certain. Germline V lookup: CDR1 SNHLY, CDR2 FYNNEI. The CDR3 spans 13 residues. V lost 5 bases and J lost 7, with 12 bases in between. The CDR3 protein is CASSRSFSQPQHF. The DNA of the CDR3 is TGTGCCAGCAGTCGGTCGTTTAGCCAGCCCCAGCATTTT.

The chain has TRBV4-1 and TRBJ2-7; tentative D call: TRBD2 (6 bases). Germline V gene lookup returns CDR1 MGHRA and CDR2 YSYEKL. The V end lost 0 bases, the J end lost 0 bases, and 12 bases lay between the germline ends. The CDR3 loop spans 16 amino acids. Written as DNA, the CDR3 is TGCGCCAGCAGCCAAGATCGCGGGATCAGCTCCTACGAGCAGTACTTC. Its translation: CASSQDRGISSYEQYF.

The CDR3 coding sequence is TGTGCCAGCAGCTGGATCCAGACAGGGTTCCACGAGCAGTACTTC. Translated: CASSWIQTGFHEQYF. V and J are TRBV7-8 and TRBJ2-7; 7 bases fit TRBD1. The CDR3 runs 15 residues. CDR1 and CDR2 from the germline V gene are SGHVS and FQNEAQ. The J segment lost 5 bases and the V segment lost 4 bases, leaving 11 bases of the junction unmatched. The entire variable domain, with the rest obtained from reference TRBV7-8 and TRBJ2-7, is as follows: GAGVSQSPRYKVAKRGQDVALRCDPISGHVSLFWYQQALGQGPEFLTYFQNEAQLDKSGLPSDRFFAERPEGSVSTLKIQRTQQEDSAVYLCASSWIQTGFHEQYFGPGTRLTVT.

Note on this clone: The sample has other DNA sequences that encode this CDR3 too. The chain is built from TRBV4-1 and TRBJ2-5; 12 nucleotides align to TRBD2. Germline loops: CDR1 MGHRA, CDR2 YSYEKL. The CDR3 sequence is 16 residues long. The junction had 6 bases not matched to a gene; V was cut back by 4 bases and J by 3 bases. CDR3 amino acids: CASSRGLAGMKETQYF. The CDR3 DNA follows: TGCGCCAGCAGCCGCGGACTAGCGGGGATGAAAGAGACCCAGTACTTC.

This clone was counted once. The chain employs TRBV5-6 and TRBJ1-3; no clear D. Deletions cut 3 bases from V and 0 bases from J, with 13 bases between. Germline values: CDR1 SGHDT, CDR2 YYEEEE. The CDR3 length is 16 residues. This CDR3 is CASSSRADLSGNTIYF. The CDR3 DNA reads TGTGCCAGCAGCTCTAGGGCCGACCTCTCTGGAAACACCATATATTTT.

CDR3 protein: CASSSILRGEEKLFF. The CDR3 DNA sequence: TGTGCCAGCAGTTCTATTCTCCGGGGTGAAGAAAAACTGTTTTTT. This chain uses TRBV6-6 with TRBJ1-4; unclear D gene. The V gene's germline CDR1 is MNHNY and CDR2 SVGAGI (reference sequence). The germline V and J ends were trimmed by 4 bases and 8 bases, with 17 bases remaining between them. The CDR3 is 15 amino acids.

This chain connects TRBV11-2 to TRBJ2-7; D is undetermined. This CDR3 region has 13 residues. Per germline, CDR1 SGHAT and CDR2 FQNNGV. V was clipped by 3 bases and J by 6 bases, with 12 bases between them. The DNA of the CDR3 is TGTGCCAGCAGCTTTGGGTATACCAGCGAGCAGTACTTC. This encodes CASSFGYTSEQYF.

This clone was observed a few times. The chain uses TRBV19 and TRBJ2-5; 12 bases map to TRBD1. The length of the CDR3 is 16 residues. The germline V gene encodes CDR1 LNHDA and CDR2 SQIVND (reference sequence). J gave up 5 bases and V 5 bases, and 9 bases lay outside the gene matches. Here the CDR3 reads CASSPGTGGSRETQYF. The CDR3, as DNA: TGTGCCAGTAGTCCCGGGACAGGGGGCAGTCGGGAGACCCAGTACTTC.

In DNA, the CDR3 is TGTGCCAGCAGCGGACGGGACAGGGATAACTATGGCTACACCTTC. As protein: CASSGRDRDNYGYTF. The chain combines TRBV7-9 with TRBJ1-2; TRBD1 agrees at 9 bases. V shed 5 bases, J shed 1 base, and the junction held 5 bases outside the gene matches. CDR1 and CDR2 (germline): SEHNR, FQNEAQ (reference sequence). CDR3 size: 15 residues.

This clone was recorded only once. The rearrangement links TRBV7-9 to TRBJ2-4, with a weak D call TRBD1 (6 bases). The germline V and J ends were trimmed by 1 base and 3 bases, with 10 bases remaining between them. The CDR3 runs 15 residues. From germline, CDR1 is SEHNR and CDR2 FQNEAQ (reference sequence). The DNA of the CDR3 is TGTGCCAGCAGCTTAGGAGGGGGTGGCAAAAACATTCAGTACTTC. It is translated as CASSLGGGGKNIQYF.

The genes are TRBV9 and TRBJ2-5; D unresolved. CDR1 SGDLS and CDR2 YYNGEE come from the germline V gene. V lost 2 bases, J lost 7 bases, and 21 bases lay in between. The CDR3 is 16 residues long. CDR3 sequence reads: CASSVSLVGGLGTQYF. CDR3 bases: TGTGCCAGCAGCGTGAGTCTTGTGGGTGGATTGGGGACCCAGTACTTC.

The DNA of the CDR3 is TGTGCCAGCAGCCCTGAGGACAGGGGAAAAGACGAGCAGTACTTC. It specifies CASSPEDRGKDEQYF. V and J are TRBV13 and TRBJ2-5, with 9 bases identical to TRBD1. The J call may be wrong; the DNA end is better matched by TRBJ2-7. The CDR3 sequence is 15 residues long. The germline gives CDR1 PRHDT, CDR2 FYEKMQ (reference sequence).

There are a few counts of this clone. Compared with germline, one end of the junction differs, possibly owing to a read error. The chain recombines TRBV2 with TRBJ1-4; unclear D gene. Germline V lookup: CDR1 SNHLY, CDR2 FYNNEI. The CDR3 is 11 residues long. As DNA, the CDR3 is TGTGCCAGCAGTGAATCGAGGATACCCCTATTT. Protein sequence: CASSESRIPLF. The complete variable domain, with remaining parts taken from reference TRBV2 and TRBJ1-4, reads EPEVTQTPSHQVTQMGQEVILRCVPISNHLYFYWYRQILGQKVEFLVSFYNNEISEKSEIFDDQFSVERPDGSNFTLKIRSTKLEDSAMYFCASSESRIPLFGSGTQLSVL.